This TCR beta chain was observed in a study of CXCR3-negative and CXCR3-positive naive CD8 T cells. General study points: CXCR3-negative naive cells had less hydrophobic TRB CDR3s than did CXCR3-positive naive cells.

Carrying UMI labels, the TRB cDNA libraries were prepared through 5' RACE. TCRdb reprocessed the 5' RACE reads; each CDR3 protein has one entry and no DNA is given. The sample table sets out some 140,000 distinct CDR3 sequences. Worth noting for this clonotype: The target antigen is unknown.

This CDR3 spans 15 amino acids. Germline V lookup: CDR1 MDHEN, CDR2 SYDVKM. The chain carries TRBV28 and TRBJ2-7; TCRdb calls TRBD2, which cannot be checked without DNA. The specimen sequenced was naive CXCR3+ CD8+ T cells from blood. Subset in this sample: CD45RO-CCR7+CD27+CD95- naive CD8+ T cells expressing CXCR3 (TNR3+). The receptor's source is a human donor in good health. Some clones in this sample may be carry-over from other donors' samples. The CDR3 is CASLTARRESDEQYF.